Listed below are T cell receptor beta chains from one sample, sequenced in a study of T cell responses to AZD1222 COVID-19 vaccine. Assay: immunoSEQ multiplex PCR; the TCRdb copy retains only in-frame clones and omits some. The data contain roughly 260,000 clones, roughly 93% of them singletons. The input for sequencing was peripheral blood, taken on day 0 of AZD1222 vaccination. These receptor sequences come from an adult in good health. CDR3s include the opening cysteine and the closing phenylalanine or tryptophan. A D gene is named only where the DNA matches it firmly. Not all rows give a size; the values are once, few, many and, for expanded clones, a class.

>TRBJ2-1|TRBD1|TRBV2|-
TGTGCCAGCACTACGGGACAGGGGGCGCCTTACGCCTACAATGAGCAGTTCTTC
CASTTGQGAPYAYNEQFF
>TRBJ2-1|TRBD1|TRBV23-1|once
TGCGCCAGCAGTCCAGCCGGGACAGGGTCCTACAATGAGCAGTTCTTC
CASSPAGTGSYNEQFF
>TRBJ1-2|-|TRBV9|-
TGTGCCAGCAGCGACGAGGGGCCAGTTTTGGGAAATGGCTACACCTTC
CASSDEGPVLGNGYTF
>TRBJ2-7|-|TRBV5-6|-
TGTGCCAGCAGCTCCCGACAGAGCTCCTACGAGCAGTACTTC
CASSSRQSSYEQYF
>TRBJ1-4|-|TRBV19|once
TGTGCCAGTAGTGTTGGATCCTGGGAAGGAGGTTCCGAAAAACTGTTTTTT
CASSVGSWEGGSEKLFF
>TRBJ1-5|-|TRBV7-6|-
TGTGCCAGCAGCTTAGGGACTAATCAGCCCCAGCATTTT
CASSLGTNQPQHF
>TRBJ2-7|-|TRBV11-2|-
TGTGCCAGCAGCTTGACAGACTACGAGCAGTACTTC
CASSLTDYEQYF
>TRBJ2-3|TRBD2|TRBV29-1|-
TGCAGCGTTGAAGCGACTAGCGGAACAGATACGCAGTATTTT
CSVEATSGTDTQYF
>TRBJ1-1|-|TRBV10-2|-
TGCGCCAGCAGTGAGTGGGGGGGTAAGGACACTGAAGCTTTCTTT
CASSEWGGKDTEAFF
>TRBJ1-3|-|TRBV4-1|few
TGCGCCAGCAGCCAAGCGGCATTCCTCTCTGGAAACACCATATATTTT
CASSQAAFLSGNTIYF
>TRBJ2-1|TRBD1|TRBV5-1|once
TGCGCCAGCAGCTTGGGGACCACAGGGGATGAGCAGTTCTTC
CASSLGTTGDEQFF
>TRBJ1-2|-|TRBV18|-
TGTGCCAGCTCACCGGGCAACTATGGCTACACCTTC
CASSPGNYGYTF
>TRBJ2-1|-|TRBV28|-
TGTGCCAGCAGTCCCCTCCAGGGTTGGTACAATGAGCAGTTCTTC
CASSPLQGWYNEQFF
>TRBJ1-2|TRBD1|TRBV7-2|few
TGTGCCAGCAGGAACAGGGGAGAGGGCTATGGCTACACCTTC
CASRNRGEGYGYTF
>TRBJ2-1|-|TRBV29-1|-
TGCAGCGTTGAAGACTTGGCGGGCGGGGGCTCCAATGAGCAGTTCTTC
CSVEDLAGGGSNEQFF
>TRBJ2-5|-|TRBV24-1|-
TGTGCCACCAGTGATACTCGGACAGAAGAGACCCAGTACTTC
CATSDTRTEETQYF
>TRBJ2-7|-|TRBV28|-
TGTGCCAGCACTTCGGAGGCACCATACGAGCAGTACTTC
CASTSEAPYEQYF
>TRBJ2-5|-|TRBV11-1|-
TGTGCCAGCAGCTTATGGGGCGAGACCCAGTACTTC
CASSLWGETQYF
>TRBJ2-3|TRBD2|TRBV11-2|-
TGTGCCAGCAGCTTCGGCGGGAGGGTCCCAGATACGCAGTATTTT
CASSFGGRVPDTQYF
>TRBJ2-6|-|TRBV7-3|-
TGTGCCAGCGGGCAGAGCTCTGGGGCCAACGTCCTGACTTTC
CASGQSSGANVLTF
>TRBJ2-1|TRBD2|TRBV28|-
TGTGCCAGCAGTTCCTTCCTAGCGGGAGCTGGGGACAATGAGCAGTTCTTC
CASSSFLAGAGDNEQFF
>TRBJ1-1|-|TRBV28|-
TGTGCCAGCAGTTTTAGAGGGACTCGCGCTTTCTTT
CASSFRGTRAFF
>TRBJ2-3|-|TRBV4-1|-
TGCGCCAGCAGCCCCCAAGCAACCACAGATACGCAGTATTTT
CASSPQATTDTQYF